The T cell receptor beta chain described here comes from a study of vaccination and CD4 T cells after COVID-19. There are a few counts of this clonotype. Its antigen remains unidentified. CD4+ T cells that had been cultured provided DNA sequenced with the Oncomine TCR Beta short-read assay. Scientists extracted genomic DNA from CD4+ T cells grown in culture. TCRdb called the PCR reads again in MiXCR, with one record for every CDR3 protein. The profile shows some 12,000 distinct CDR3 sequences, 25% to 30% of them singletons. Treatment reported: 10-day PBMC culture with coronavirus spike peptide pools or control peptides (ViraFEST assay). Harvesting of the unexposed donor's CD4+ T cells predated the COVID-19 pandemic (2011-2018). Germline CDR1 is MNHEY and CDR2 is SVGAGI. This CDR3 spans 16 amino acids. Trimming removed 2 bases from V and 4 bases from J; junction bases left unmatched: 9.

This receptor was identified in a human donor in good health. The sequenced sample consisted of CD4+ T cells from blood, cultured in vitro. The rearrangement uses TRBV6-5 and TRBJ1-2; TRBD1 matches 8 bases. Here the CDR3 reads CASSYPKGQEGYGYTF. CDR3 in DNA: TGTGCCAGCAGTTACCCTAAGGGACAGGAGGGCTATGGCTACACCTTC.